This note documents a single T cell receptor beta chain sequence. Antigen unknown. The data were taken from a study of blood T cells in healthy people across ages. Study observations and caveats: Diversity estimated from one million T cells was considered an underestimate. Higher diversity and more naive CD4+ cells were features of long-lived donors, compared to aged donors. With age, beta diversity per million T cells declined roughly linearly, significantly by about 37. The study could not conclusively compare naive and antigen-experienced cells, given its unsorted PBMCs.

Next came a second PCR, run for 7 to 11 cycles, which used a sample-barcoded 5' primer along with a J-beta primer mix. In TCRdb, the 5' RACE reads were re-called with MiXCR into one record per CDR3 protein. Among fewer than 2,000,000 distinct CDR3 sequences listed, 30% to 35% were seen once. V was shortened by 6 bases and J by 1 base, with 17 bases between the two germline ends. Germline V CDR1 and CDR2: DFQATT, SNEGSKA (reference sequence). The CDR3 spans 15 residues. J is TRBJ2-3 and V is TRBV20-1, with TRBD2 as a possible D gene (5 bases). The sequence came from a woman in her twenties or thirties in good health. The sequencing input was blood. The CDR3 is CSADFGAARTDTQYF. The CDR3 DNA reads as TGCAGTGCGGACTTTGGAGCGGCCCGCACAGATACGCAGTATTTT.